This T cell receptor (beta chain) was captured in a study of human T cells and chemical hapten exposure. The germline CDR1 and CDR2 sequences are MDHEN and SYDVKM. The CDR3 covers 13 residues. Trimming took off 4 bases at V and 6 bases at J, with 10 bases between the two ends. Concerning this clonotype: Its target is not known.

Per the original data handling: Per sample, the median was around 100,000 TCRs, with values from 23,224 to 690,600. Each CDR3 protein gets one entry after TCRdb re-called the RACE reads with MiXCR. These V and J calls are TCRdb output, not the study's own analysis. The table shows tens of thousands of distinct CDR3 sequences, with under 14% occurring only once. Noted time point: patch test 3, about 24 weeks after DPC sensitization. Sample treatment: therapeutic diphenylcyclopropenone sensitization with weekly scalp DPC. Unfractionated whole blood was the source of the extracted total RNA. Study results and caveats: Large CDR3 similarity clusters arose significantly more often from expanded TCRs than from controls. Having alopecia, donors may respond immunologically unlike healthy people.

The rearrangement uses TRBV28 and TRBJ1-5, with D possibly TRBD1 on 5 matching bases. The receptor comes from a woman aged 45-59 years with alopecia areata. Some clones in this sample may be carry-over from other donors' samples. Sequences were derived from whole blood, sampled in connection with sensitization to the hapten diphenylcyclopropenone (DPC). The CDR3 sequence is CASSSGPRQPQHF. CDR3 in DNA: TGTGCCAGCAGTTCGGGACCGCGTCAGCCCCAGCATTTT.